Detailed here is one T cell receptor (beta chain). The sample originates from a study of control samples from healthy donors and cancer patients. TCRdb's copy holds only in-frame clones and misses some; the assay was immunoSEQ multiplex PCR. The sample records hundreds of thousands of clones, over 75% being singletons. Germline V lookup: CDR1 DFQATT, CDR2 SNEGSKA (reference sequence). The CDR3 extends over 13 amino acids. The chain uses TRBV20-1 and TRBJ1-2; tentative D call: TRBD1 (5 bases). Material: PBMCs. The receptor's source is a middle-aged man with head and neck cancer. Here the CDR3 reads CSDSPGEGYGYTF. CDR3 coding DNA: TGCAGCGATAGTCCGGGGGAGGGCTATGGCTACACCTTC.